This entry describes one TCR beta chain. Enrolment of Seattle patients took place during active infection, and they were followed longitudinally. The data derive from a study of blood T cell repertoires in COVID-19. Study-wide context: Researchers got acute and convalescent COVID-19 samples from the United States, Italy and Spain. Sources were T cells, B-cell-depleted T cells, or PBMCs; the material itself was cDNA or gDNA.

Trimming cost V 0 bases and J 1 base; bases outside gene matches: 12. The CDR3 spans 18 residues. CDR1 is LGHNA and CDR2 is YNFKEQ in the germline V gene. Methods used by the authors: Estimation of nucleated cell counts relied on the amplification of reference gene primers. This table comes from immunoSEQ multiplex PCR, and its TCRdb copy is limited to in-frame clones, with some not included. V, J and clone size were drawn from that table, and D and trimming were deduced from the DNA. The sample holds fewer than 200,000 clones, 92% seen once. The sequenced material came from peripheral blood. The chain links TRBV4-2 to TRBJ2-7; 7 nucleotides match TRBD1. The receptor was isolated from a man aged 25 to 40 with COVID-19, enrolled during active disease. CDR3 sequence: CASSQESFGTGVSYEQYF. DNA of the CDR3: TGTGCCAGCAGCCAAGAATCTTTCGGAACAGGGGTTTCCTACGAGCAGTACTTC.